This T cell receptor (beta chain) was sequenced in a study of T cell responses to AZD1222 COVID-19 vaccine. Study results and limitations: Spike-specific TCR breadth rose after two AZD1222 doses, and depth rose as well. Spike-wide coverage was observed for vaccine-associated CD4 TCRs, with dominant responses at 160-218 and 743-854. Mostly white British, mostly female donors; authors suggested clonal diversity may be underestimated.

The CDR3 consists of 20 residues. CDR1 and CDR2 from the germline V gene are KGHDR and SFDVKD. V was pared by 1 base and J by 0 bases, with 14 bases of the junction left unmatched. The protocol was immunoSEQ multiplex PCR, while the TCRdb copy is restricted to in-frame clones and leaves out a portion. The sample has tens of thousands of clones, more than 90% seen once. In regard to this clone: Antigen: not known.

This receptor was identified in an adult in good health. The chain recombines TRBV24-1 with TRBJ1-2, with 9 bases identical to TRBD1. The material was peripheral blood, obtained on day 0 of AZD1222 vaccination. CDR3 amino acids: CATSDLERGDRDDSNYGYTF. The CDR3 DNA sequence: TGTGCCACCAGTGATTTAGAGAGGGGGGACAGGGATGACTCTAACTATGGCTACACCTTC.